The rows below give T cell receptor beta chains drawn from one sample of a study of technical replicates of blood from a handful of donors. Assay used: immunoSEQ multiplex PCR; TCRdb lists only in-frame clones, some missing. The table lists around 81,000 clones, approximately 75% of them singletons. The sequencing sample was made of PBMCs. These receptors were obtained from a human donor in good health. Some clones in this sample may be carry-over from other donors' samples. Each CDR3 is given with its conserved first and last residue. A D gene is named only where the DNA matches it firmly.

v_call	d_call	j_call	cdr3_aa
TRBV7-9	TRBD1	TRBJ2-1	CASSLGTGDYNEQFF
TRBV6-5	-	TRBJ2-7	CASASGPSSYEQYF
TRBV5-6	TRBD2	TRBJ2-1	CASSEGLAGASYNEQFF
TRBV5-6	-	TRBJ2-7	CASSQDWISYEQYF
TRBV4-3	TRBD2	TRBJ2-5	CASSPSGGAPETQYF
TRBV2	TRBD1	TRBJ2-4	CASSEARGGKGIQYF
TRBV5-6	-	TRBJ1-2	CASSLSGFRTYGYTF
TRBV5-5	TRBD1	TRBJ1-3	CASRRSPGQGSGNTIYF
TRBV7-9	-	TRBJ2-5	CASSFGGYETQYF
TRBV30	TRBD2	TRBJ2-1	CAWSVRLAGLDEQFF
TRBV2	TRBD1	TRBJ1-5	CASGQDFSNQPQHF
TRBV29-1	-	TRBJ1-1	CSADKLNTEAFF
TRBV4-1	-	TRBJ2-1	CASSQDWGGVNEQFF
TRBV30	-	TRBJ1-2	CAWSISARGYTF
TRBV14	-	TRBJ2-1	CASSQVVRVYGYNEQFF
TRBV6-5	TRBD1	TRBJ1-6	CASSPGTGASPLHF
TRBV19	-	TRBJ2-7	CASSEQGGERYEQYF
TRBV29-1	TRBD2	TRBJ2-4	CSVGLAGGKAQNIQYF
TRBV19	TRBD1	TRBJ1-1	CASGYRGQGTEAFF
TRBV6-1	-	TRBJ2-7	CASRGRGGRFYEQYF
TRBV29-1	TRBD1	TRBJ1-5	CSFGTGGNQPQHF
TRBV5-1	-	TRBJ2-1	CAGSADSNEQFF
TRBV9	-	TRBJ1-2	CASSVATGPYGYTF
TRBV6-4	-	TRBJ1-2	CASSDTRTGTVGYTF
TRBV5-1	-	TRBJ2-3	CASSLVAGIDTQYF
TRBV7-2	TRBD2	TRBJ2-7	CASAEPRGNEQYF
TRBV6-4	-	TRBJ2-1	CASSDQDFTEQFF
TRBV12-5	-	TRBJ1-5	CASGQTGVRNQPQHF
TRBV19	-	TRBJ2-7	CASSNFQGLCEQYF
TRBV7-2	-	TRBJ2-2	CASSSYGTGELFF
TRBV29-1	-	TRBJ1-3	CSVVAGNTIYF
TRBV7-3	TRBD2	TRBJ2-1	CASSSPGLKSEFF
TRBV4-3	-	TRBJ1-4	CASSQAPGQPVGEKLFF
TRBV30	TRBD2	TRBJ2-7	CAWSGLAGAVEQYF
TRBV7-2	TRBD1	TRBJ2-5	CASSPGGRGRETQYF
TRBV5-1	TRBD1	TRBJ1-2	CASSLEAGQGYYGYTF
TRBV18	-	TRBJ1-5	CASSPPGGVGQPQHF
TRBV29-1	-	TRBJ1-5	CSVGGTSNQPQHF
TRBV4-1	TRBD2	TRBJ2-3	CASSQEFFGRNIIDTQYF
TRBV18	-	TRBJ2-3	CASSPAGALRTDTQYF
TRBV25-1	TRBD1	TRBJ2-3	CASSEQGASSTDTQYF
TRBV5-6	-	TRBJ2-6	CASSFNSGANVLTF
TRBV7-8	TRBD2	TRBJ2-7	CASSLSPRKTSGPGEQYF
TRBV6-6	TRBD2	TRBJ2-7	CASSYGRGGTGQYF
TRBV7-2	TRBD2	TRBJ2-7	CASSPGTSSHEQYF
TRBV27	TRBD1	TRBJ2-3	CASSRDRDMDTQYF
TRBV25-1	-	TRBJ2-5	CASSNRDSGETQYF
TRBV7-3	-	TRBJ2-2	CASSQFAGELFF
TRBV19	-	TRBJ1-1	CASSIGGGTTEAFF
TRBV29-1	TRBD1	TRBJ1-2	CSVGDRKDGYTF